The rows below give T cell receptor beta chains drawn from one sample of a study of memory CD4+ T cells and cytomegalovirus serostatus. TCRdb keeps only in-frame clones here, not all; method: immunoSEQ multiplex PCR. The sample lists 70,000 to 95,000 clones, around 80% occurring once. What was sequenced was memory CD4+ T cells from blood. The receptors were sampled from an adult in good health and CMV-seronegative. CDR3s include the opening cysteine and the closing phenylalanine or tryptophan. Each record gives: V gene, D gene, J gene, CDR3 protein. D genes are given only for firm matches.

>TRBV6-5|-|TRBJ1-2
CASFGEGNYGYTF
>TRBV10-1|TRBD2|TRBJ2-1
CASSERASGDAYNEQFF
>TRBV9|TRBD2|TRBJ2-3
CASSAPRGGSTDTQYF
>TRBV7-2|TRBD1|TRBJ1-2
CASSPRTGEGYGYTF
>TRBV15|-|TRBJ2-7
CATSTPPLGEQYF
>TRBV2|TRBD1|TRBJ1-1
CASRSLNRGRGSAAFF
>TRBV7-2|-|TRBJ2-7
CASSLDLGSYTYEQYF
>TRBV7-6|-|TRBJ1-4
CASRSGTNEKLFF
>TRBV2|-|TRBJ2-5
CASGLVQETQYF
>TRBV7-9|TRBD1|TRBJ2-5
CASTPERTGGRETQYF
>TRBV2|-|TRBJ2-3
CASTEGSGAHTQYF
>TRBV18|-|TRBJ1-6
CASSPPSYNSPLHF
>TRBV18|TRBD1|TRBJ2-7
CASSRATDRGGNEQYF
>TRBV7-2|-|TRBJ1-3
CASSLGRTFGNTIYF
>TRBV7-9|-|TRBJ2-1
CASSFGERYYNEQFF
>TRBV7-2|-|TRBJ1-2
CASTLGRNNYGYTF
>TRBV18|-|TRBJ1-1
CASSPLGRVDTEAFF
>TRBV5-6|TRBD1|TRBJ2-1
CASSATGNSYNEQFF
>TRBV7-2|-|TRBJ1-3
CASSFMWSGNTIYF
>TRBV29-1|-|TRBJ2-3
CSVELGRADTQYF
>TRBV6-1|TRBD1|TRBJ1-4
CASSEPNRGKLFF
>TRBV19|-|TRBJ1-1
CASSMSRAGTEAFF
>TRBV5-4|TRBD2|TRBJ2-5
CASSPQGLAGETQYF
>TRBV7-3|-|TRBJ2-1
CASSTGFNEQFF
>TRBV13|-|TRBJ2-1
CASSFGAGQNEQFF
>TRBV29-1|-|TRBJ2-3
CSVVVGGLDTQYF
>TRBV2|-|TRBJ2-7
CASSGPLSSYEQYF